These 30 T cell receptor beta chains were all obtained from the same sample, sequenced in a study of blood T cell repertoires in COVID-19. This table comes from immunoSEQ multiplex PCR, and its TCRdb copy is limited to in-frame clones, with some not included. The sample holds about 160,000 clones; approximately 83% are singletons and the top ten take around 3.3%. Specimen: peripheral blood. The source of these receptors is a man between 65 and 85 years old with acute or convalescent COVID-19.

The chain recombines TRBV19 with TRBJ2-5; 12 bases align to TRBD2. CDR1 is LNHDA and CDR2 is SQIVND in the germline V gene (reference sequence). With V trimmed by 5 bases and J by 4 bases, 5 bases remained unmatched. The CDR3 loop spans 15 amino acids. The CDR3 loop is CASSPRTSGTETQYF. The DNA for the CDR3 is TGTGCCAGTAGTCCACGGACTAGCGGGACAGAGACCCAGTACTTC.

This chain connects TRBV19 to TRBJ2-7; 11 bases line up with TRBD2. Germline V gene data show CDR1 as LNHDA and CDR2 as SQIVND (reference sequence). This CDR3 spans 13 amino acids. With 4 bases clipped from V and 6 bases from J, the junction kept 2 bases outside the gene matches. In nucleotides, the CDR3 is TGTGCCAGTAGTACCCTAGCGGGAGGCGAGCAGTACTTC. Its translation is CASSTLAGGEQYF.

This chain links TRBV6-5 with TRBJ1-2, with D tentatively TRBD1 (5 bases). Germline V gene sequence: CDR1 MNHEY, CDR2 SVGAGI. V lost 6 bases and J lost 1, with 9 bases in between. The CDR3 loop spans 13 amino acids. CDR3 protein: CASSLTVNYGYTF. CDR3 nucleotides: TGTGCCAGCAGCCTGACAGTTAACTATGGCTACACCTTC.

This clone was seen a few times. This chain joins TRBV28 and TRBJ1-6; D is uncertain. The CDR3 has 12 amino acids. V was clipped by 4 bases and J by 7 bases, with 5 bases between them. Germline V gene sequence: CDR1 MDHEN, CDR2 SYDVKM. CDR3 in amino acids: CASSWENSPLHF. CDR3 nucleotides: TGTGCCAGCAGTTGGGAGAATTCACCCCTCCACTTT.

The chain employs TRBV10-3 and TRBJ2-7; no clear D. V lost 3 bases, J lost 3 bases, and 6 bases lay in between. Germline assignment: CDR1 ENHRY and CDR2 SYGVKD. The CDR3 totals 12 residues. In DNA form, the CDR3 reads TGTGCCATCAGTGACAAACTCTACGAGCAGTACTTC. It is translated as CAISDKLYEQYF.

The V gene is TRBV5-1, the J gene TRBJ2-5; 9 nucleotides align to TRBD1. The trim removed 4 bases at V and 4 bases at J, leaving 8 bases unmatched. The CDR3 runs to 15 residues. In germline, CDR1 is SGHRS, CDR2 YFSETQ. The CDR3 protein is CASSPRTGDLETQYF. Written as DNA, the CDR3 is TGCGCCAGCAGCCCACGGACAGGGGATCTAGAGACCCAGTACTTC.

The chain employs TRBV19 and TRBJ2-1; 11 nucleotides match TRBD2. Trimming cost V 3 bases and J 7 bases; bases outside gene matches: 5. Germline assignment: CDR1 LNHDA and CDR2 SQIVND (reference sequence). This CDR3 contains 15 residues. The CDR3 DNA reads as TGTGCCAGTAGTATTAAGGGACTAGCGGAGAATGAGCAGTTCTTC. Its translation: CASSIKGLAENEQFF.

V usage is TRBV6-5 and J usage is TRBJ1-2; 8 bases agree with TRBD1. Germline trimming cut 5 bases from V and 7 bases from J; bases unmatched to any gene: 12. The CDR3 consists of 15 residues. Germline V CDR1 and CDR2: MNHEY, SVGAGI. CDR3 coding DNA: TGTGCCAGCAGTACAGGACAGGGCGTTACAATTGGCTACACCTTC. Encoded protein: CASSTGQGVTIGYTF.

This clone was recorded once. V is TRBV5-4 and J is TRBJ1-2; D remains unclear. V was clipped by 2 bases and J by 3 bases, with 8 bases between them. The germline gives CDR1 SGHNT, CDR2 YYREEE (reference sequence). The CDR3 is 13 residues long. The CDR3 sequence is CASSFDTDYGYTF. The CDR3 nucleotides are TGTGCCAGCAGCTTTGACACGGACTATGGCTACACCTTC.

J is TRBJ2-5 and V is TRBV13; the match to TRBD1 covers 10 bases. Germline trimming cut 1 base from V and 2 bases from J; bases unmatched to any gene: 4. The CDR3 consists of 16 residues. Germline CDR1 PRHDT, CDR2 FYEKMQ (reference sequence). The CDR3 DNA follows: TGTGCCAGCAGCTTAGCGGGACAGGGGATACAAGAGACCCAGTACTTC. It codes for CASSLAGQGIQETQYF.

This chain links TRBV6-2 or TRBV6-3 with TRBJ2-1; 11 bases are shared with TRBD2. Per germline, CDR1 MNHEY and CDR2 SVGEGT. V gave up 0 bases and J gave up 7 bases; unmatched junction bases: 8. The CDR3 has 17 residues. The CDR3 sequence is CASSYSRVAGGQNEQFF. As DNA, the CDR3 is TGTGCCAGCAGTTACTCCCGAGTAGCGGGAGGGCAGAATGAGCAGTTCTTC.

V is TRBV5-4 and J is TRBJ2-1, with 11 bases matching TRBD2. The CDR3 is made up of 15 amino acids. Germline V lookup: CDR1 SGHNT, CDR2 YYREEE (reference sequence). V lost 4 bases and J lost 6; bases outside the gene matches: 6. CDR3 bases: TGTGCCAGCAGCGAGGGACTAGCGGAAACCAATGAGCAGTTCTTC. Residues: CASSEGLAETNEQFF.

The chain has TRBV28 and TRBJ2-5; D perhaps matches TRBD1 (6 bases). This CDR3 comprises 18 residues. V was shortened by 4 bases and J by 6 bases, with 27 bases between the two germline ends. The germline V gene encodes CDR1 MDHEN and CDR2 SYDVKM. This CDR3 is CASSSTTRGQSQGQTQYF. In DNA form, the CDR3 reads TGTGCCAGCAGTTCCACCACGCGTGGACAGAGCCAGGGCCAGACCCAGTACTTC.

This clone appeared once. The chain recombines TRBV7-6 with TRBJ2-7, with D possibly being TRBD2 (5 bases). This CDR3 is built from 15 residues. CDR1 is SGHVS and CDR2 is FNYEAQ in the germline V gene. V was pared by 1 base and J by 7 bases, with 17 bases between. The CDR3 protein is CASSLEGRVPGEQYF. In nucleotides, the CDR3 is TGTGCCAGCAGCTTAGAGGGCCGGGTGCCGGGAGAGCAGTACTTC.

This rearrangement joins TRBV7-3 to TRBJ2-3, with a tentative D call TRBD1 (5 bases). The V and J ends lost 6 bases and 1 base respectively, with 14 bases between them. Germline V lookup: CDR1 SGHTA, CDR2 FQGTGA. CDR3 size: 15 residues. CDR3 in amino acids: CASSPQGMGTDTQYF. The CDR3 nucleotides are TGTGCCAGCAGTCCTCAGGGAATGGGCACAGATACGCAGTATTTT.

This sequence joins TRBV21-1 and TRBJ2-1; TRBD2, as called in the table, went unchecked against the DNA. TRBV21-1 is termed a pseudogene. There are 17 residues in the CDR3. The CDR3 DNA reads as TGTGCCAGCAGCAAAACTCTATCTAGCGGAGTTTGTCATGAGCAGTTCTTC. It translates to CASSKTLSSGVCHEQFF.

Only one count was recorded for this clone. The rearrangement uses TRBV28 and TRBJ2-7; TRBD2 matches 14 bases. This CDR3 comprises 15 residues. V lost 3 bases and J lost 7; bases outside the gene matches: 5. Per germline, CDR1 MDHEN and CDR2 SYDVKM. The CDR3 sequence: CASSLRTSGRREQYF. In DNA form, the CDR3 reads TGTGCCAGCAGTTTGCGGACTAGCGGGAGGAGGGAGCAGTACTTC.

The chain employs TRBV7-2 and TRBJ2-3; the match to TRBD1 covers 8 bases. This CDR3 contains 15 residues. Losses at the gene ends were 1 base for V and 4 bases for J; bases not matched to a gene: 4. Germline CDR1 SGHTA, CDR2 FQGNSA. Written as DNA, the CDR3 is TGTGCCAGCAGCTTAGATTGGACAGGGTCAGATACGCAGTATTTT. Its translation: CASSLDWTGSDTQYF.

V is TRBV6-5 and J is TRBJ2-5, with 7 bases aligning to TRBD1. Germline values: CDR1 MNHEY, CDR2 SVGAGI. The CDR3 totals 14 residues. The V and J ends lost 6 bases and 2 bases, in that order; junction bases with no gene match: 6. The CDR3 nucleotides are TGTGCCAGCAGGGGGACAGTGAGACAAGAGACCCAGTACTTC. Translated: CASRGTVRQETQYF.

This chain uses TRBV5-1 with TRBJ1-3, with unresolved D. Trimming removed 0 bases from V and 0 bases from J, with 4 bases in between. The CDR3 is 14 amino acids. Germline V gives CDR1 SGHRS, CDR2 YFSETQ. The CDR3 protein is CASSLDLSGNTIYF. As DNA, the CDR3 is TGCGCCAGCAGCTTGGATCTCTCTGGAAACACCATATATTTT.

The chain employs TRBV15 and TRBJ2-4, with TRBD2 as a possible D gene (5 bases). Germline CDR1 LNHNV, CDR2 YYDKDF (reference sequence). CDR3 length: 13 amino acids. Trimming removed 5 bases at V and 3 bases at J, with 8 bases between. The CDR3 DNA is TGTGCCACCAGCGATGGGAGCAAAAACATTCAGTACTTC. Translated, it gives CATSDGSKNIQYF.

The chain has TRBV5-1 and TRBJ1-4; unclear D gene. Germline-derived CDR1 and CDR2 are SGHRS and YFSETQ. CDR3 length: 15 amino acids. V dropped 6 bases and J dropped 0 bases, with 12 bases sitting between them. This chain's CDR3 is CASKSSFPTNEKLFF. In DNA, the CDR3 is TGCGCCAGCAAATCCTCCTTCCCAACTAATGAAAAACTGTTTTTT.

V gene TRBV10-3 combines with J gene TRBJ2-2, with 7 positions matching TRBD2. CDR3 length: 12 amino acids. Germline V CDR1 and CDR2: ENHRY, SYGVKD. The V gene end was trimmed by 9 bases and the J gene end by 8 bases; junction bases not matched to a gene: 6. CDR3 sequence (DNA): TGTGCCATGGGGGGGTTAACAGGGGAGCTGTTTTTT. Protein: CAMGGLTGELFF.

The chain joins TRBV27 to TRBJ1-2, with D tentatively TRBD1 (6 bases). This CDR3 spans 16 amino acids. Germline V gene data show CDR1 as MNHEY and CDR2 as SMNVEV (reference sequence). V was trimmed by 5 bases and J by 0 bases, leaving 16 bases between them. This chain's CDR3 is CASSPRDIPTNYGYTF. CDR3 bases: TGTGCCAGCAGTCCTAGGGACATTCCAACTAACTATGGCTACACCTTC.

This clone was counted only a few times. This rearrangement joins TRBV9 to TRBJ2-3, with D possibly matching TRBD2 (6 bases). V lost 7 bases, J lost 2 bases, and 20 bases lay in between. Germline lookup yields CDR1 SGDLS and CDR2 YYNGEE. The CDR3 extends over 16 amino acids. The CDR3 spells CASASWLGGNTDTQYF. The CDR3 region has the DNA TGTGCCAGCGCCAGCTGGCTGGGCGGGAACACAGATACGCAGTATTTT. The variable domain in full, completed from reference TRBV9 and TRBJ2-3, reads DSGVTQTPKHLITATGQRVTLRCSPRSGDLSVYWYQQSLDQGLQFLIQYYNGEERAKGNILERFSAQQFPDLHSELNLSSLELGDSALYFCASASWLGGNTDTQYFGPGTRLTVL.

This chain's CDR3 is CASSLNDRTNYGYTF. CDR3 bases: TGTGCCAGCAGCCTTAACGACAGGACTAACTATGGCTACACCTTC. V is TRBV4-2 and J is TRBJ1-2, with a weak D call TRBD1 (6 bases). This CDR3 is built from 15 residues. The germline V and J ends were trimmed by 4 bases and 0 bases, with 12 bases remaining between them. Germline assignment: CDR1 LGHNA and CDR2 YNFKEQ.

The chain links TRBV3-1 (or the pseudogene TRBV3-2) to TRBJ1-6, with TRBD1 identical over 10 bases. Germline lookup yields CDR1 LGHDT and CDR2 YNNKEL (reference sequence). With 6 bases clipped from V and 10 bases from J, the junction kept 6 bases outside the gene matches. CDR3 size: 14 residues. This CDR3 reads CASSPGTGESPLHF. DNA for the CDR3: TGTGCCAGCAGTCCCGGGACAGGGGAATCACCCCTCCACTTT.

The chain joins TRBV6-6 to TRBJ2-5; TRBD2 agrees at 8 bases. This CDR3 region has 16 residues. Germline loops: CDR1 MNHNY, CDR2 SVGAGI (reference sequence). V gave up 10 bases and J gave up 5 bases; unmatched junction bases: 18. The CDR3 sequence is CATNPPTGGPRETQYF. CDR3 nucleotides: TGTGCCACCAACCCACCGACGGGAGGGCCAAGGGAGACCCAGTACTTC.

This CDR3 is CASSLNDLPTDEQYF. CDR3 coding DNA: TGTGCCAGCAGCTTAAACGACTTACCTACCGACGAGCAGTACTTC. The chain joins TRBV7-3 to TRBJ2-7; D is unresolved. V gave up 1 base and J gave up 5 bases, with 15 bases separating them. CDR1 SGHTA and CDR2 FQGTGA come from the germline V gene. The length of the CDR3 is 15 residues.

Points on this clone: Other DNA sequences in the sample encode the same CDR3. The chain couples TRBV5-1 to TRBJ2-2; 9 positions match TRBD1. Germline V gene data show CDR1 as SGHRS and CDR2 as YFSETQ. V shed 4 bases, J shed 5 bases, and the junction held 6 bases outside the gene matches. This CDR3 is built from 15 residues. The CDR3 coding sequence is TGCGCCAGCAGCCTAGGGGACAGGGCGACCGGGGAGCTGTTTTTT. It encodes CASSLGDRATGELFF.